A selection of T cell receptor beta chains follows, all from one sample in a study of blood T cell repertoires in COVID-19. Repertoires were generated with immunoSEQ multiplex PCR, while TCRdb's copy carries only in-frame clones and drops some. The table has around 140,000 clones, approximately 90% seen once; the top ten hold roughly 12%. The sequencing input was peripheral blood. The receptors shown here come from a man between 18 and 35 years old with COVID-19, enrolled during active disease. The CDR3 runs from the conserved cysteine through the conserved F or W. The order of the fields is J gene, V gene, CDR3 protein.

TRBJ2-1 | TRBV13 | CASSLVVGLASYNEQFF
TRBJ1-1 | TRBV11-2 | CASSFNINTEAFF
TRBJ2-7 | TRBV6-2/TRBV6-3 | CASSYGGLAIEQYF
TRBJ2-3 | TRBV27 | CASSRYSTGGHTDTQYF
TRBJ2-7 | TRBV27 | CASSLAGVPYEQYF
TRBJ2-7 | TRBV5-1 | CASSLIGSWRGQGISYEQYF
TRBJ2-1 | TRBV7-9 | CASSLGVVVWGTYNEQFF
TRBJ2-5 | TRBV4-1 | CASSQEQGLETQYF
TRBJ2-7 | TRBV27 | CASSFERASSYEQYF
TRBJ2-1 | TRBV12-5 | CASGLARTSGTHNEQFF
TRBJ2-3 | TRBV7-2 | CASSPGSGPTPDTQYF
TRBJ2-7 | TRBV2 | CASSEALRVYEQYF
TRBJ2-7 | TRBV11-3 | CASSSWENEQYF
TRBJ2-5 | TRBV5-4 | CASSPPRLAGGGETQYF
TRBJ2-5 | TRBV10-3 | CAIGSTRQETQYF
TRBJ2-3 | TRBV28 | CASSSSYLKTGGTDTQYF
TRBJ1-4 | TRBV28 | CASSLKRQGNEKLFF
TRBJ1-5 | TRBV19 | CASSIGGSNQPQHF
TRBJ2-1 | TRBV28 | CASSYTLTGSEQFF
TRBJ2-3 | TRBV7-2 | CASSGRDRGTDTQYF